This is a list of T cell receptor beta chains from one sample in a study of T cell repertoires in cytomegalovirus infection. TCRdb re-called the reads through MiXCR, storing one row per CDR3 protein. The repertoire holds 740,000 or so distinct CDR3 sequences, roughly a third seen once, with about 2.8% in the top ten. The specimen was PBMCs. The origin of the receptors is a human donor in good health (CMV status not recorded). Some clones in this sample may be carry-over from other donors' samples. CDR3s include the opening cysteine and the closing phenylalanine or tryptophan. The D gene is left open where the match is weak. Size is stated for part of the rows, as once, few or many counts, or as a class when the clone is expanded.

>TRBV28|TRBJ1-5|NA|TRBD1
TGTGCCAGCAGCCGACGGGACAGGAGCAATCAGCCCCAGCATTTT
CASSRRDRSNQPQHF
>TRBV5-6|TRBJ2-3|few|TRBD1
TGTGCCAGCAGCCGTTTGGACAGGGTGTTAAGTACGCAGTATTTT
CASSRLDRVLSTQYF
>TRBV20-1|TRBJ2-1|few|TRBD2
TGCAGTGCTAGGTGGACGGCGGGAGGGGTCTACAATGAGCAGTTCTTC
CSARWTAGGVYNEQFF
>TRBV19|TRBJ2-3|NA|NA
TGTGCCAGTAGTAGGGACGGAGGAGATACGCAGTATTTT
CASSRDGGDTQYF
>TRBV28|TRBJ1-5|few|NA
TGTGCCAGCATTAAGGCGAGAAATCAGCCCCAGCATTTT
CASIKARNQPQHF
>TRBV7-3|TRBJ1-5|few|NA
TGTGCCAGCAGCTTAGGTAAAGGGAATCAGCCCCAGCATTTT
CASSLGKGNQPQHF
>TRBV20-1|TRBJ2-7|NA|TRBD2
TGCAGTGCTACCCTTTTGGGGGGGGGGAACGAGCAGTACTTC
CSATLLGGGNEQYF
>TRBV30|TRBJ1-2|NA|NA
TGTGCCACCAAGACAAGTGGCTACACCTTC
CATKTSGYTF
>TRBV7-8|TRBJ1-4|NA|NA
TGTGCCAGCAGCTCCTTTAGGGGGGGACATGGGCGCGAAGAAAAACTGTTTTTT
CASSSFRGGHGREEKLFF
>TRBV2|TRBJ2-3|NA|TRBD2
TGTGCCATCGGGGAGGGCAGAGCAGATACGCAGTATTTT
CAIGEGRADTQYF